The 15 T cell receptor beta chains below were found in one sample sequenced in a study of CD8 T cells in ankylosing spondylitis. Study observations and caveats: Apparently characteristic of ankylosing spondylitis blood was a TCR beta motif (eight highly homologous variants).

A single record per CDR3 protein comes from TCRdb applying MiXCR to the 5' RACE reads. The sample carries some 130,000 distinct CDR3 sequences, approximately 17% recorded once. No antigen has been assigned to these receptors. The sample consisted of blood, either unsorted or a sorted T cell fraction (not recorded which). The receptor set was obtained from a male donor with ankylosing spondylitis.

This chain links TRBV27 with TRBJ2-1, with 11 bases fitting TRBD2. This CDR3 comprises 16 residues. Germline loops: CDR1 MNHEY, CDR2 SMNVEV (reference sequence). V shed 10 bases, J shed 5 bases, and the junction held 13 bases outside the gene matches. The CDR3 protein is CATKEYGTSGNNEQFF. The CDR3 DNA reads as TGTGCCACCAAAGAATACGGGACTAGCGGTAACAATGAGCAGTTCTTC.

The rearrangement links TRBV24-1 to TRBJ1-3, with 8 bases fitting TRBD1. The trim removed 9 bases at V and 0 bases at J, leaving 0 bases unmatched. The CDR3 length is 13 residues. CDR1 and CDR2 (germline): KGHDR, SFDVKD. The CDR3 bases are TGTGCCACCCAGGGGGCCTCTGGAAACACCATATATTTT. This codes for CATQGASGNTIYF.

This clonotype was counted once. The junction departs from germline at one end; a sequencing error may be responsible. The chain combines TRBV6-5 with TRBJ1-2, with 8 bases matching TRBD1. The germline gives CDR1 MNHEY, CDR2 SVGAGI. The CDR3 has 13 amino acids. The CDR3 bases are TGTGCCAGCAGTTACCTGGACAGGGATGGTTACACCTTC. It is translated as CASSYLDRDGYTF.

This clonotype has a count of ten or more. This chain connects TRBV28 to TRBJ1-4; the D gene is possibly TRBD1 (5 bases). This CDR3 is 18 amino acids long. Per the germline V gene, CDR1 is MDHEN and CDR2 is SYDVKM. Deletions cut 6 bases from V and 7 bases from J, with 27 bases between. CDR3 sequence (DNA): TGTGCCAGCAGCTACTCGGCCAGCGAGGGGCCTCAACCTGAAAAACTGTTTTTT. Translated, it gives CASSYSASEGPQPEKLFF.

The V and J genes are TRBV9 and TRBJ2-3; tentative D call: TRBD2 (6 bases). In germline, CDR1 is SGDLS, CDR2 YYNGEE. Trimming removed 0 bases at V and 1 base at J, with 9 bases between. The CDR3 has 15 amino acids. The CDR3 protein is CASSVAGGGTDTQYF. The CDR3 DNA reads TGTGCCAGCAGCGTAGCGGGCGGGGGCACAGATACGCAGTATTTT.

This clonotype was seen a few times. J is TRBJ2-1 and V is TRBV4-3; D is undetermined. Germline V gene sequence: CDR1 LGHNA, CDR2 YSLEER. The length of the CDR3 is 12 residues. Between the trimmed V and J ends, which lost 0 bases and 6 bases, there was a span of 3 bases. The CDR3 sequence: CASSQDRNEQFF. DNA of the CDR3: TGCGCCAGCAGCCAAGATCGCAATGAGCAGTTCTTC.

This clonotype turned up a few times. The chain uses TRBV20-1 and TRBJ2-3; 11 nucleotides match TRBD2. CDR1 is DFQATT and CDR2 is SNEGSKA in the germline V gene (reference sequence). The CDR3 contains 14 residues. J was trimmed by 1 base and V by 6 bases; bases with no gene match: 3. CDR3 nucleotide sequence: TGCAGTGCGCCGGGACTAGCGGGCACAGATACGCAGTATTTT. Encoded protein: CSAPGLAGTDTQYF.

This clonotype was seen more than once but under ten times. The chain employs TRBV11-2 and TRBJ2-1; no clear D gene. The CDR3 spans 13 residues. V was pared by 1 base and J by 10 bases, with 11 bases between. Germline V gene lookup returns CDR1 SGHAT and CDR2 FQNNGV. CDR3 residues: CASSLGGASEQFF. CDR3 sequence (DNA): TGTGCCAGCAGCTTAGGTGGAGCTTCCGAGCAGTTCTTC.

The rearrangement uses TRBV27 and TRBJ1-5; possible D gene TRBD1, 6 bases. Germline V gene data show CDR1 as MNHEY and CDR2 as SMNVEV (reference sequence). V lost 6 bases, J lost 6 bases, and 18 bases lay in between. This CDR3 contains 15 residues. The CDR3 DNA sequence: TGTGCCAGCAGACGGGCCGGGGGCGCCGGTCAGCCCCAGCATTTT. Residues: CASRRAGGAGQPQHF.

The gene calls are TRBV24-1 and TRBJ2-1, with unresolved D. V dropped 9 bases and J dropped 3 bases, with 8 bases sitting between them. Germline assignment: CDR1 KGHDR and CDR2 SFDVKD. This CDR3 has 12 amino acids. CDR3 region: CATEDGYNEQFF. Here the CDR3 DNA reads TGTGCCACCGAGGACGGCTACAATGAGCAGTTCTTC.

This chain connects TRBV2 to TRBJ2-3; D gene unclear. The CDR3 consists of 17 residues. Trimming removed 4 bases from V and 0 bases from J, with 17 bases in between. In germline, CDR1 is SNHLY, CDR2 FYNNEI. For the CDR3, the DNA is TGTGCCAGCAGTGGGGTCTCGGGCGGTCCTAGCACAGATACGCAGTATTTT. As protein: CASSGVSGGPSTDTQYF.

The chain recombines TRBV15 with TRBJ1-2; D gene ambiguous. Germline V gene sequence: CDR1 LNHNV, CDR2 YYDKDF (reference sequence). The CDR3 sequence is 15 residues long. Trimming removed 1 base from V and 4 bases from J, with 13 bases in between. The CDR3 region has the DNA TGTGCCACCAGCAGAGTGTTTGGGGAGTTCTATGGCTACACCTTC. This sequence encodes CATSRVFGEFYGYTF.

This chain joins TRBV5-1 and TRBJ2-3, with 7 bases lining up with TRBD1. The CDR3 is made up of 15 amino acids. Trimming cost V 6 bases and J 2 bases; bases outside gene matches: 9. Germline V lookup: CDR1 SGHRS, CDR2 YFSETQ. CDR3 nucleotide sequence: TGCGCCAGCATCCCGGGACAGCCAGTCACAGATACGCAGTATTTT. Amino acids: CASIPGQPVTDTQYF. The entire variable domain, with the rest obtained from reference TRBV5-1 and TRBJ2-3, is as follows: KAGVTQTPRYLIKTRGQQVTLSCSPISGHRSVSWYQQTPGQGLQFLFEYFSETQRNKGNFPGRFSGRQFSNSRSEMNVSTLELGDSALYLCASIPGQPVTDTQYFGPGTRLTVL.

This clonotype was counted only a few times. The chain uses TRBV28 and TRBJ2-7; D uncertain. The CDR3 loop spans 12 amino acids. Trimming pared 4 bases from V and 5 bases from J, leaving 9 bases between. Germline CDR1 is MDHEN and CDR2 is SYDVKM. CDR3 in DNA: TGTGCCAGCAGTTCGGTCCGGGACGAGCAGTACTTC. Its protein is CASSSVRDEQYF.

CDR3 nucleotide sequence: TGTGCCAGCAGTTCTAGCGGGACCTCCTACGAGCAGTACTTC. Residues: CASSSSGTSYEQYF. V usage is TRBV28 and J usage is TRBJ2-7; TRBD2 agrees at 9 bases. Germline V gene data show CDR1 as MDHEN and CDR2 as SYDVKM. J was trimmed by 0 bases and V by 4 bases; bases with no gene match: 1. CDR3 length equals 14 residues.